One and the same sample provided the 28 T cell receptor beta chains below, sequenced in a study of identical twins. TCRdb reprocessed the 5' RACE reads with MiXCR, giving one entry per CDR3 protein. The table has 300,000 to 400,000 distinct CDR3 sequences, 9% to 15% seen once. These same records also appear under a second study, on yellow fever vaccine responses in identical twins.

Specimen: CD8+ T cells sorted from blood. These receptors were obtained from a woman aged 18-29 years in good health.

The V gene is TRBV5-5, the J gene TRBJ2-7; D gene ambiguous. Germline V lookup: CDR1 SGHKS, CDR2 YYEKEE (reference sequence). CDR3 size: 14 residues. Trimming stripped 2 bases from V and 3 bases from J, with 12 bases between. CDR3 nucleotides: TGTGCCAGCAGCTTCGACAACCCGCTCTACGAGCAGTACTTC. It encodes CASSFDNPLYEQYF.

This clonotype was picked up a small number of times. The V gene is TRBV6-1, the J gene TRBJ2-5; the match to TRBD2 covers 14 bases. This CDR3 spans 17 amino acids. V trimming: 2 bases; J trimming: 2 bases; junction bases outside the gene matches: 4. Germline V gene sequence: CDR1 MNHNS, CDR2 SASEGT. The CDR3 region has the DNA TGTGCCAGCAGTGAATGGACTAGCGGGGGGCCGCAAGAGACCCAGTACTTC. Amino acids: CASSEWTSGGPQETQYF.

This clonotype showed up just a few times. The chain joins TRBV19 to TRBJ2-1; the D gene is possibly TRBD1 (6 bases). CDR1 is LNHDA, CDR2 SQIVND, per germline (reference sequence). This CDR3 contains 15 residues. V was clipped by 2 bases and J by 8 bases, with 16 bases between them. The CDR3 DNA reads TGTGCCAGTAGTATAAGGGACACGGCTTGGGATGAGCAGTTCTTC. Translating it yields CASSIRDTAWDEQFF.

V and J are TRBV6-5 and TRBJ2-1; 9 bases agree with TRBD2. The junction had 7 bases not matched to a gene; V was cut back by 0 bases and J by 10 bases. This CDR3 is 15 amino acids long. The V gene's germline CDR1 is MNHEY and CDR2 SVGAGI. The CDR3 reads CASSYSGLASEEQFF. The DNA of the CDR3 is TGTGCCAGCAGTTACTCGGGACTAGCCTCCGAGGAGCAGTTCTTC.

This clonotype was recorded a few times. The rearrangement links TRBV11-1 to TRBJ1-6; D uncertain. V was trimmed by 6 bases and J by 8 bases, leaving 20 bases between them. The germline V gene encodes CDR1 SGHAT and CDR2 FQDESV (reference sequence). This CDR3 has 16 residues. The CDR3 nucleotides read TGTGCCAGCAGGGAGGCGACGTTTAAGGACCATTCACCCCTCCACTTT. Protein product: CASREATFKDHSPLHF. The whole variable domain, remainder taken from reference TRBV11-1 and TRBJ1-6, is EAEVAQSPRYKITEKSQAVAFWCDPISGHATLYWYRQILGQGPELLVQFQDESVVDDSQLPKDRFSAERLKGVDSTLKIQPAELGDSAMYLCASREATFKDHSPLHFGNGTRLTVT.

This clonotype has ten or more counts. The genes are TRBV2 and TRBJ2-1; D is perhaps TRBD1 or TRBD2 (5 bases each). This CDR3 contains 11 residues. Germline loops: CDR1 SNHLY, CDR2 FYNNEI. Trimming cost V 8 bases and J 4 bases, with 6 bases left between them. CDR3 DNA: TGTGCCAGCGGGACGTACAATGAGCAGTTCTTC. As protein: CASGTYNEQFF.

This clonotype was recorded at least ten times. The chain uses TRBV20-1 and TRBJ2-5; weak D call: TRBD2 (5 bases). The CDR3 contains 15 residues. Germline CDR1 is DFQATT and CDR2 is SNEGSKA (reference sequence). Trimming took 1 base from V and 2 from J, leaving 14 bases between them. This CDR3 reads CSARAYGVTQETQYF. CDR3 nucleotide sequence: TGCAGTGCTAGAGCCTACGGGGTCACACAAGAGACCCAGTACTTC.

Ten or more counts support this clonotype. The chain recombines TRBV27 with TRBJ2-1, with D hard to call. This CDR3 is 14 amino acids long. The V end was cut by 2 bases, the J end by 5 bases, with 10 bases between. Germline V gene lookup returns CDR1 MNHEY and CDR2 SMNVEV (reference sequence). CDR3 sequence (DNA): TGTGCCAGCAGTTTAGAGGCAGACGACAATGAGCAGTTCTTC. Residues: CASSLEADDNEQFF.

This clonotype was counted a few times. The chain combines TRBV9 with TRBJ2-1; the D gene is possibly TRBD2 (5 bases). The V gene lost 0 bases and the J gene lost 6 bases, with 7 bases spanning the gap. This CDR3 contains 13 residues. Germline V lookup: CDR1 SGDLS, CDR2 YYNGEE. In nucleotides, the CDR3 is TGTGCCAGCAGCGTAGGAGGGAGCAATGAGCAGTTCTTC. Its protein is CASSVGGSNEQFF.

The chain links TRBV20-1 to TRBJ2-3; 8 bases line up with TRBD1. The CDR3 covers 16 residues. Trimming removed 0 bases from V and 0 bases from J; junction bases left unmatched: 5. Germline V gives CDR1 DFQATT, CDR2 SNEGSKA (reference sequence). CDR3 coding DNA: TGCAGTGCTAGAGATAGGGACAGGCTTAGCACAGATACGCAGTATTTT. It codes for CSARDRDRLSTDTQYF.

J is TRBJ2-1 and V is TRBV15; D is undetermined. Trimming pared 4 bases from V and 4 bases from J, leaving 14 bases between. Germline lookup yields CDR1 LNHNV and CDR2 YYDKDF (reference sequence). The CDR3 loop spans 15 amino acids. DNA of the CDR3: TGTGCCACCAGCACCCTCGCCTCCGGTTACAATGAGCAGTTCTTC. Its protein product is CATSTLASGYNEQFF.

This chain connects TRBV19 to TRBJ2-4; possible D gene TRBD2, 7 bases. The germline gives CDR1 LNHDA, CDR2 SQIVND (reference sequence). V lost 9 bases and J lost 0, with 9 bases in between. The CDR3 runs to 13 residues. CDR3 residues: CARGGAAKNIQYF. The CDR3 coding sequence is TGTGCCAGGGGGGGGGCAGCCAAAAACATTCAGTACTTC.

The V and J genes are TRBV4-2 and TRBJ2-6, with TRBD1 as a possible D gene (5 bases). Trimming pared 0 bases from V and 3 bases from J, leaving 15 bases between. Germline CDR1 LGHNA, CDR2 YNFKEQ. This CDR3 is 18 amino acids long. The CDR3 bases are TGTGCCAGCAGCCAAGAATATACAGGTTACGGTGGGGCCAACGTCCTGACTTTC. The encoded protein is CASSQEYTGYGGANVLTF.

This chain joins TRBV7-6 and TRBJ2-7; 7 bases agree with TRBD1. The V and J ends lost 5 bases and 2 bases, in that order; junction bases with no gene match: 3. The germline gives CDR1 SGHVS, CDR2 FNYEAQ. The CDR3 is made up of 13 amino acids. The DNA of the CDR3 is TGTGCCAGCAGCAAAGGACAGGCCTACGAGCAGTACTTC. It encodes CASSKGQAYEQYF.

At least ten counts were recorded for this clonotype. This sequence joins TRBV6-1 and TRBJ2-1, with D possibly TRBD2 on 6 matching bases. Germline assignment: CDR1 MNHNS and CDR2 SASEGT. Trimming took 3 bases from V and 3 from J, leaving 9 bases between them. This CDR3 contains 14 residues. The CDR3 DNA follows: TGTGCCAGCAGTGAGCCGGAGGGCTACAATGAGCAGTTCTTC. It specifies CASSEPEGYNEQFF.

This clonotype was counted many times. This sequence joins TRBV7-9 and TRBJ2-5; no definite D call. CDR3 length: 14 amino acids. Germline CDR1 SEHNR, CDR2 FQNEAQ (reference sequence). The V end lost 5 bases, the J end lost 1 base, and 11 bases lay between the germline ends. The CDR3 spells CASSKDGFQETQYF. The CDR3 nucleotides are TGTGCCAGCAGCAAGGACGGATTCCAAGAGACCCAGTACTTC.

This chain connects TRBV5-5 to TRBJ2-2; D unresolved. This CDR3 contains 12 residues. CDR1 SGHKS and CDR2 YYEKEE come from the germline V gene (reference sequence). V lost 6 bases, J lost 7 bases, and 10 bases lay in between. CDR3 protein: CASTSFGGELFF. As DNA, the CDR3 is TGTGCCAGCACCTCTTTCGGCGGGGAGCTGTTTTTT.

There are a few counts of this clonotype. The chain has TRBV15 and TRBJ2-1; D gene uncertain. Germline CDR1 is LNHNV and CDR2 is YYDKDF (reference sequence). V shed 0 bases and J shed 13 bases, with 10 bases lying between them. This CDR3 is 12 amino acids long. The DNA of the CDR3 is TGTGCCACCAGCAGAGATCACGCCCCTCAGTTCTTC. It encodes CATSRDHAPQFF. Combining the CDR3 with reference TRBV15 and TRBJ2-1 gives the whole variable domain DAMVIQNPRYQVTQFGKPVTLSCSQTLNHNVMYWYQQKSSQAPKLLFHYYDKDFNNEADTPDNFQSRRPNTSFCFLDIRSPGLGDTAMYLCATSRDHAPQFFGPGTRLTVL.

The chain recombines TRBV19 with TRBJ2-7, with TRBD2 matching 13 bases. Germline V gives CDR1 LNHDA, CDR2 SQIVND (reference sequence). V lost 1 base to trimming and J lost 6 bases; unmatched junction nucleotides: 3. The CDR3 length is 15 residues. The CDR3 sequence: CASSIVGLAGREQYF. As DNA, the CDR3 is TGTGCCAGTAGTATAGTGGGACTAGCGGGACGCGAGCAGTACTTC.

V and J are TRBV12-3 or TRBV12-4 and TRBJ1-1; D is possibly TRBD1 (5 bases). This CDR3 spans 12 amino acids. The germline V and J ends were trimmed by 6 bases and 7 bases, with 12 bases remaining between them. The CDR3 here is CASRHDSLEAFF. The CDR3 coding sequence is TGTGCCAGCAGACACGACAGTCTTGAAGCTTTCTTT.

The V and J genes are TRBV6-2 or TRBV6-3 and TRBJ2-3, with TRBD1 as a possible D gene (5 bases). Germline V lookup: CDR1 MNHEY, CDR2 SVGEGT. V lost 2 bases and J 4 bases, leaving 13 bases between the germline ends. The CDR3 covers 15 residues. CDR3 in amino acids: CASSYMTVSPDTQYF. CDR3 coding DNA: TGTGCCAGCAGTTACATGACAGTTAGCCCAGATACGCAGTATTTT.

The V gene is TRBV6-1, the J gene TRBJ2-3; D is undetermined. Germline values: CDR1 MNHNS, CDR2 SASEGT. There are 14 residues in the CDR3. V shed 4 bases and J shed 4 bases, with 12 bases lying between them. CDR3 amino acids: CASSGSRTPDTQYF. CDR3 coding DNA: TGTGCCAGCAGTGGTTCTAGGACCCCAGATACGCAGTATTTT.

This clonotype came up a few times. The chain recombines TRBV7-8 with TRBJ2-5; TRBD2 matches 10 bases. The germline gives CDR1 SGHVS, CDR2 FQNEAQ. The CDR3 is made up of 17 amino acids. The J segment lost 0 bases and the V segment lost 0 bases, leaving 4 bases of the junction unmatched. This CDR3 is CASSLALAGGDQETQYF. The DNA for the CDR3 is TGTGCCAGCAGCTTAGCCTTAGCGGGAGGAGACCAAGAGACCCAGTACTTC.

This clonotype was seen at least ten times. This chain uses TRBV12-3 or TRBV12-4 with TRBJ2-4; 10 bases are shared with TRBD1. Trimming cost V 5 bases and J 4 bases; bases outside gene matches: 2. The CDR3 length is 14 residues. The CDR3: CASSPGQGKNIQYF. The CDR3 DNA is TGTGCCAGCAGTCCGGGACAGGGGAAAAACATTCAGTACTTC.

This clonotype was detected a few times. The chain links TRBV7-2 to TRBJ1-3; the match to TRBD1 covers 8 bases. V shed 2 bases, J shed 0 bases, and the junction held 6 bases outside the gene matches. CDR1 SGHTA and CDR2 FQGNSA come from the germline V gene. This CDR3 comprises 17 residues. CDR3: CASSLRTGSPSGNTIYF. CDR3 DNA: TGTGCCAGCAGCTTACGGACAGGGAGCCCCTCTGGAAACACCATATATTTT.

The chain recombines TRBV11-2 with TRBJ2-7; 12 nucleotides agree with TRBD2. Germline V CDR1 and CDR2: SGHAT, FQNNGV. CDR3 length: 18 amino acids. Trimming took 5 bases from V and 3 from J; bases not matched to a gene: 14. CDR3 loop: CASSPGLAGAGFVYEQYV. CDR3 in DNA: TGTGCCAGCAGCCCGGGACTAGCGGGCGCGGGCTTCGTCTACGAGCAGTACGTC.

The chain is built from TRBV3-1 and TRBJ2-3; D remains ambiguous. Germline assignment: CDR1 LGHDT and CDR2 YNNKEL (reference sequence). V was shortened by 0 bases and J by 2 bases, with 9 bases between the two germline ends. This CDR3 has 15 amino acids. The CDR3 DNA reads TGTGCCAGCAGCCAAGATCTAGGGCTCACAGATACGCAGTATTTT. It translates to CASSQDLGLTDTQYF.

This chain joins TRBV12-3 or TRBV12-4 and TRBJ2-2, with D unresolved. This CDR3 has 14 amino acids. Trimming removed 6 bases at V and 0 bases at J, with 8 bases between. The CDR3 protein is CASSYPPNTGELFF. As DNA, the CDR3 is TGTGCCAGCAGCTACCCACCGAACACCGGGGAGCTGTTTTTT.